The next 13 T cell receptor beta chains were all read from a single sample in a study of T cells after posttransplantation cyclophosphamide. Only in-frame clones appear in the TCRdb table, and some are missing; sequencing was by immunoSEQ multiplex PCR. The data contain fewer than 60,000 clones, 85% to 95% of them singletons. Sequences were obtained from PBMCs. These receptors all stem from a woman under 40 in good health and a related stem cell transplant donor.

The J gene is TRBJ1-1, the V gene TRBV27; 7 nucleotides align to TRBD1. The length of the CDR3 is 14 residues. Trimming cost V 8 bases and J 3 bases; bases outside gene matches: 9. The germline V gene has CDR1 MNHEY and CDR2 SMNVEV (reference sequence). CDR3 in amino acids: CASGEAQGDTEAFF. CDR3 nucleotide sequence: TGTGCCAGCGGGGAGGCTCAGGGGGACACTGAAGCTTTCTTT.

The V and J genes are TRBV7-2 and TRBJ2-4, with TRBD1 matching over 8 bases. V lost 1 base, J lost 8 bases, and 1 base stayed unmatched. The CDR3 has 13 amino acids. Germline assignment: CDR1 SGHTA and CDR2 FQGNSA. CDR3 sequence reads: CASSLGTGHIQYF. The CDR3 nucleotides read TGTGCCAGCAGCTTAGGGACAGGGCACATTCAGTACTTC.

The chain couples TRBV5-6 to TRBJ1-1; TRBD1 might be the D (5 bases). Germline assignment: CDR1 SGHDT and CDR2 YYEEEE. V was shortened by 4 bases and J by 5 bases, with 18 bases between the two germline ends. The CDR3 has 15 amino acids. The DNA of the CDR3 is TGTGCCAGCAGCCTGAATGGCGGGGCGATTACTGAAGCTTTCTTT. It codes for CASSLNGGAITEAFF.

The V call is TRBV5-5, the J call TRBJ2-7; 7 bases line up with TRBD1. The CDR3 runs 15 residues. The germline V gene has CDR1 SGHKS and CDR2 YYEKEE (reference sequence). With V trimmed by 1 base and J by 1 base, 5 bases remained unmatched. In nucleotides, the CDR3 is TGTGCCAGCAGCTTGTGGACAGGCACTTCCTACGAGCAGTACTTC. This gives the protein CASSLWTGTSYEQYF.

This clone was found once. CDR3 in DNA: TGTGCCAGCTCACAACAGGAGAACACTGAAGCTTTCTTT. It codes for CASSQQENTEAFF. The rearrangement links TRBV18 to TRBJ1-1, with D possibly being TRBD1 (5 bases). The CDR3 is 13 residues long. Per germline, CDR1 KGHSH and CDR2 LQKENI. Trimming took off 4 bases at V and 1 base at J, with 7 bases between the two ends.

This rearrangement joins TRBV5-4 to TRBJ1-4, with D unclear. Looked up from germline, CDR1 is SGHNT and CDR2 is YYREEE (reference sequence). V was pared by 0 bases and J by 1 base, with 7 bases between. The CDR3 has 15 amino acids. Here the CDR3 reads CASSLDGRTNEKLFF. CDR3 nucleotides: TGTGCCAGCAGCTTGGATGGCAGAACTAATGAAAAACTGTTTTTT.

This rearrangement joins TRBV6-5 to TRBJ2-1; 8 bases agree with TRBD1. With V trimmed by 8 bases and J by 7 bases, 13 bases remained unmatched. Germline V gives CDR1 MNHEY, CDR2 SVGAGI. The CDR3 is made up of 15 amino acids. CDR3 amino acids: CASSAGGLRGNEQFF. The CDR3 bases are TGTGCCAGCTCGGCAGGGGGCTTGAGGGGGAATGAGCAGTTCTTC.

V and J are TRBV5-5 and TRBJ2-1, with 7 nucleotides matching TRBD2. The CDR3 runs 16 residues. V lost 4 bases to trimming and J lost 2 bases; unmatched junction nucleotides: 9. CDR1 and CDR2 (germline): SGHKS, YYEKEE (reference sequence). The CDR3 loop reads CASSKVAGYAYNEQFF. The CDR3 coding sequence is TGTGCCAGCAGCAAAGTAGCGGGTTATGCCTACAATGAGCAGTTCTTC. Together with reference TRBV5-5 and TRBJ2-1, the CDR3 gives the full variable domain: DAGVTQSPTHLIKTRGQQVTLRCSPISGHKSVSWYQQVLGQGPQFIFQYYEKEERGRGNFPDRFSARQFPNYSSELNVNALLLGDSALYLCASSKVAGYAYNEQFFGPGTRLTVL.

V gene TRBV7-9 combines with J gene TRBJ2-2; a possible D gene is TRBD1 (6 bases). Trimming pared 1 base from V and 3 bases from J, leaving 12 bases between. The length of the CDR3 is 16 residues. Germline assignment: CDR1 SEHNR and CDR2 FQNEAQ (reference sequence). CDR3 coding DNA: TGTGCCAGCAGCTTAGTGGGGGCGCCGGACACCGGGGAGCTGTTTTTT. Its protein is CASSLVGAPDTGELFF.

The V gene is TRBV4-1, the J gene TRBJ1-1; tentative D call: TRBD1 (6 bases). This CDR3 has 14 amino acids. In germline, CDR1 is MGHRA, CDR2 YSYEKL. Trimming removed 3 bases from V and 1 base from J, with 9 bases in between. CDR3 protein: CASSHPDRNTEAFF. The CDR3 DNA reads as TGCGCCAGCAGCCATCCGGACAGGAACACTGAAGCTTTCTTT.

This chain uses TRBV27 with TRBJ1-2; 7 bases line up with TRBD1. V shed 5 bases, J shed 2 bases, and the junction held 14 bases outside the gene matches. This CDR3 comprises 17 residues. Looked up from germline, CDR1 is MNHEY and CDR2 is SMNVEV (reference sequence). CDR3 loop: CASSLYSPTGVNYGYTF. The CDR3 DNA is TGTGCCAGCAGTCTGTACTCACCCACAGGGGTCAACTATGGCTACACCTTC.

The chain is built from TRBV11-2 and TRBJ2-7; TRBD2 is a possible D gene (6 bases). Between the trimmed V and J ends, which lost 3 bases and 4 bases, there was a span of 19 bases. The length of the CDR3 is 16 residues. CDR1 SGHAT and CDR2 FQNNGV come from the germline V gene. CDR3 in DNA: TGTGCCAGCAGCTTCCTCCCGGGCGCGGGGAGGTACGAGCAGTACTTC. Protein: CASSFLPGAGRYEQYF. Complete variable domain (other parts from reference TRBV11-2 and TRBJ2-7): EAGVAQSPRYKIIEKRQSVAFWCNPISGHATLYWYQQILGQGPKLLIQFQNNGVVDDSQLPKDRFSAERLKGVDSTLKIQPAKLEDSAVYLCASSFLPGAGRYEQYFGPGTRLTVT.

The chain combines TRBV4-2 with TRBJ1-1, with a weak D call TRBD1 (6 bases). V was clipped by 2 bases and J by 3 bases, with 16 bases between them. This CDR3 has 16 residues. Germline CDR1 LGHNA, CDR2 YNFKEQ. Here the CDR3 DNA reads TGTGCCAGCAGCCAACCCGGACAGAGGATTCACACTGAAGCTTTCTTT. As protein: CASSQPGQRIHTEAFF.